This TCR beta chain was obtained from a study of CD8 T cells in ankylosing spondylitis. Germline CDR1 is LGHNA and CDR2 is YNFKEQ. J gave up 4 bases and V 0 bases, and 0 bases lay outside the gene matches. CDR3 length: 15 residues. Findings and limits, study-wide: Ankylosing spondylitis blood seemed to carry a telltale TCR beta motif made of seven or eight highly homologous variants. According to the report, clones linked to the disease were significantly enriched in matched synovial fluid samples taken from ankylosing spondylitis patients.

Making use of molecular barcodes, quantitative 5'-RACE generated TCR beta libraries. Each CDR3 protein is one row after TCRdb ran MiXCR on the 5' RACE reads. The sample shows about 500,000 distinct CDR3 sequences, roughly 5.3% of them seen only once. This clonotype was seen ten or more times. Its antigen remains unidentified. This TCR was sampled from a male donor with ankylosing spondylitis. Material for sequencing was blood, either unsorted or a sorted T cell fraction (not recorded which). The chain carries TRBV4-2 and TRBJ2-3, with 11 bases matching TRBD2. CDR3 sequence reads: CASSQDSGGADTQYF. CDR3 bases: TGTGCCAGCAGCCAAGATAGCGGGGGGGCAGATACGCAGTATTTT.